This TCR beta chain derives from a study of blood T cell repertoires in COVID-19. This clone was seen just once. Trimming removed 4 bases from V and 2 bases from J, with 16 bases in between. The CDR3 spans 16 residues. In germline, CDR1 is MNHEY, CDR2 SVGAGI. Original data processing: Reference gene primer amplification gave nucleated cell count estimates. Assay: immunoSEQ multiplex PCR; the TCRdb copy retains only in-frame clones and omits some. For V, J and clone size, that table is used; D and trimming come from the DNA. The data show roughly 87,000 clones, roughly 89% seen once. This sequence originates from a woman older than 75 with active COVID-19. The sequenced sample was peripheral blood. The chain uses TRBV6-5 and TRBJ2-3; tentative D call: TRBD2 (6 bases). The CDR3 region has the DNA TGTGCCAGCAGTTTTCGACTAGAACTCTACACAGATACGCAGTATTTT. It encodes CASSFRLELYTDTQYF.